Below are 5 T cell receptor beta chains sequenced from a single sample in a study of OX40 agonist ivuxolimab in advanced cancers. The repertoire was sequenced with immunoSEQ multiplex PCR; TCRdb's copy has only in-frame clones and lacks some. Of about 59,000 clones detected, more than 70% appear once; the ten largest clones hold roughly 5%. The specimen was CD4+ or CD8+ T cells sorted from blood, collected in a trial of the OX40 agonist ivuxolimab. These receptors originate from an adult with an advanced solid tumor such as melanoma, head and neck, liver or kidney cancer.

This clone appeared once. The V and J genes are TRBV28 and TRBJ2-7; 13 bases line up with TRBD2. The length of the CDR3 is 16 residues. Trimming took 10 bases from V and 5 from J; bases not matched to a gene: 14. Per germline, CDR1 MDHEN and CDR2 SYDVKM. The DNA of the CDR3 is TGTGCCATGAAAGGACTAGCGGGAGTCCCAGTGAACGAGCAGTACTTC. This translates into CAMKGLAGVPVNEQYF.

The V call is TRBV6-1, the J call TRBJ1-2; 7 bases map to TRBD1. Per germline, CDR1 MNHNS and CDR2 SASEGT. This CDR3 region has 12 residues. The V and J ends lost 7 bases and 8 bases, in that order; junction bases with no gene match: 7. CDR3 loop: CASKETGYGYTF. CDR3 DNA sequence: TGTGCCAGCAAAGAGACAGGGTACGGCTACACCTTC.

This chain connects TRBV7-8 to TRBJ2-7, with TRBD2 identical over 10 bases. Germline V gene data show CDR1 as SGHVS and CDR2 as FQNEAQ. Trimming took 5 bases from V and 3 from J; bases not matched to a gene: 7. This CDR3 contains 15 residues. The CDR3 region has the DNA TGTGCCAGCAGCCCTCTAGCGGGGGCCTTCTACGAGCAGTACTTC. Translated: CASSPLAGAFYEQYF.

The CDR3 here is CASGGAESYNEQFF. CDR3 sequence (DNA): TGTGCCAGCGGGGGGGCTGAGTCCTACAATGAGCAGTTCTTC. This rearrangement joins TRBV2 to TRBJ2-1, with D maybe TRBD2 (7 bases). The length of the CDR3 is 14 residues. Germline V gene sequence: CDR1 SNHLY, CDR2 FYNNEI. The ends were cut back, 8 bases at V and 1 base at J, with 12 bases in the middle. Filled out from reference TRBV2 and TRBJ2-1, the complete variable domain reads EPEVTQTPSHQVTQMGQEVILRCVPISNHLYFYWYRQILGQKVEFLVSFYNNEISEKSEIFDDQFSVERPDGSNFTLKIRSTKLEDSAMYFCASGGAESYNEQFFGPGTRLTVL.

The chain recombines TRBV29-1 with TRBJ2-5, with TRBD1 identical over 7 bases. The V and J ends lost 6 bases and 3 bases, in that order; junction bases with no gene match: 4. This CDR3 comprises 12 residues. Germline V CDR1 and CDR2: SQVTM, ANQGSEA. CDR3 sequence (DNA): TGCAGCGTGGGACAGAAAAAAGAGACCCAGTACTTC. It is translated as CSVGQKKETQYF. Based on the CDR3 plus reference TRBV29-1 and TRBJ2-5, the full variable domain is SAVISQKPSRDICQRGTSLTIQCQVDSQVTMMFWYRQQPGQSLTLIATANQGSEATYESGFVIDKFPISRPNLTFSTLTVSNMSPEDSSIYLCSVGQKKETQYFGPGTRLLVL.